This T cell receptor beta chain was sequenced in a study of T cells after yellow fever vaccination. Study-level findings and limits: Most clones from primary vaccination resurfaced after the booster (about 95% CD4, around 91% CD8). Overall, a small share of clonotypes was seen in both CD4 and CD8 compartments. FACS-sorted repertoires might harbor abundant contaminating clonotypes from the bulk population.

Trimming removed 3 bases from V and 7 bases from J, with 12 bases in between. The CDR3 is 12 amino acids. The germline V gene has CDR1 DFQATT and CDR2 SNEGSKA (reference sequence). UMIs were added to TCR cDNA along with a universal primer site when it was made by 5'RACE template switching. TCRdb re-called the 5' RACE reads with MiXCR, one entry per CDR3 protein. The sample consists of about 210,000 distinct CDR3 sequences, about 3% of them appearing once. This clonotype was found many times. Its antigen remains unidentified. Sequenced here: CD4+ T cells sorted from PBMCs, sampled 10 days after the yellow fever booster vaccination. The receptor was isolated from a man aged 18 to 30 who received the YFV17D yellow fever vaccine. The V call is TRBV20-1, the J call TRBJ2-5; D is unresolved. Here the CDR3 DNA reads TGCAGTGCTAGCGCATCCCTTGGGACCCAGTACTTC. Translating gives CSASASLGTQYF.